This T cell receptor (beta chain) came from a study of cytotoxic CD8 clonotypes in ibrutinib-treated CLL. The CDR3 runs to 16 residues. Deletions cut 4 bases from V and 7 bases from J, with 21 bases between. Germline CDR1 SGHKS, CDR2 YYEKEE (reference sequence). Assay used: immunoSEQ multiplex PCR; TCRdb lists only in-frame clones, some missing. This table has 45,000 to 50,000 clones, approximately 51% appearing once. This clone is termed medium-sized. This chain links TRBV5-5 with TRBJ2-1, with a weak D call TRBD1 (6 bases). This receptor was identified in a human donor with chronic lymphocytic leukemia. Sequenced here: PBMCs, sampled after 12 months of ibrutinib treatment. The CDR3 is CASSQDTQSQGNEQFF. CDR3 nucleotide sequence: TGTGCCAGCAGCCAAGATACACAGTCTCAGGGGAATGAGCAGTTCTTC.